The rows below give T cell receptor beta chains drawn from one sample of a study of identifying expanded T cells in peripheral blood. Profiling relied on immunoSEQ multiplex PCR, and the TCRdb table lists in-frame clones only, not all of them. The repertoire consists of around 130,000 clones, with around 88% occurring once and the leading ten covering roughly 8%. The sample consisted of blood. The receptors shown here come from a person aged 18-69 years in good health. Each CDR3 is given with its conserved first and last residue. Each record gives: D gene, J gene, clone size, CDR3 length, V gene, CDR3 DNA, CDR3 protein. D genes are given only for firm matches. Size is omitted from some rows. Given values are once, few, many or a class for expanded clones.

NA TRBJ2-3 NA 10 TRBV2 TGTGCCAGCAGTGAAGAGGCGCAGTATTTT CASSEEAQYF
NA TRBJ2-1 NA 13 TRBV29-1 TGCAGCGTTTCCCAAACCCCCAAGGATGAGCAGTTCTTC CSVSQTPKDEQFF
TRBD1 TRBJ2-3 NA 16 TRBV5-1 TGCGCCAGCAGCTCAAGGACAGGGGGAGACACAGATACGCAGTATTTT CASSSRTGGDTDTQYF
NA TRBJ1-3 NA 14 TRBV5-1 TGCGCCAGCAGCTTAACGGGAAGGGGAAACACCATATATTTT CASSLTGRGNTIYF
NA TRBJ2-7 NA 13 TRBV5-1 TGCGCCAGCAGCTTGGGGACAGAGTACGAGCAGTACTTC CASSLGTEYEQYF
NA TRBJ2-2 NA 16 TRBV7-9 TGTGCCAGCAGCTTAGTTGGGACCCTGCGTTCCGGGGAGCTGTTTTTT CASSLVGTLRSGELFF
NA TRBJ2-5 once 13 TRBV6-1 TGTGCCAGCAATCACCAGGGAAAAGAGACCCAGTACTTC CASNHQGKETQYF
TRBD1 TRBJ1-4 few 14 TRBV30 TGTGCCTGGAGTGCGTCCGGGACAGATGAAAAACTGTTTTTT CAWSASGTDEKLFF
TRBD1 TRBJ1-3 NA 16 TRBV5-6 TGTGCCAGCAGGTCGAGGGGACAGGCTTTTCGAAACACCATATATTTT CASRSRGQAFRNTIYF
NA TRBJ1-1 NA 15 TRBV19 TGTGCCAGTAGCCCCGGAGACAGGCGGAACACTGAAGCTTTCTTT CASSPGDRRNTEAFF
NA TRBJ1-2 NA 13 TRBV7-2 TGTGCCAGCAGCTTCGGCAGTAACTATGGCTACACCTTC CASSFGSNYGYTF
NA TRBJ2-5 NA 12 TRBV12-5 TGTGCTAGTGGCCGCGGGCGGGAGACCCAGTACTTC CASGRGRETQYF
NA TRBJ2-1 NA 12 TRBV2 TGTGCCAGCAGTGTACCCCCAGTGGGGCAGTTCTTC CASSVPPVGQFF
NA TRBJ1-3 NA 15 TRBV5-8 TGTGCCAGCAGTTGGGATCAGGGTAGGGGAAACACCATATATTTT CASSWDQGRGNTIYF
TRBD2 TRBJ2-3 NA 17 TRBV13 TGTGCCAGCAGCCCCGGGACTAGCGGGAGGGGAGGGGATACGCAGTATTTT CASSPGTSGRGGDTQYF
TRBD1 TRBJ2-7 NA 14 TRBV18 TGTGCCAGCTGGCCGGGACAGGGGGCCTACGAGCAGTACTTC CASWPGQGAYEQYF
NA TRBJ2-1 NA 12 TRBV25-1 TGTGCCAGCAGTGTCAACGGCTTCGGGAAGTTCTTC CASSVNGFGKFF
NA TRBJ2-1 once 16 TRBV10-3 TGTGCCATCAGTGCCGGGGGCGAACCCTCCTACAATGAGCAGTTCTTC CAISAGGEPSYNEQFF
TRBD1 TRBJ1-2 many 14 TRBV29-1 TGCAGCGTTGAAGCACGGGACAGGGACTATGGCTACACCTTC CSVEARDRDYGYTF
NA TRBJ1-1 NA 16 TRBV28 TGTGCCAGCAGTTTAGACCTATACGGTTGGAACACTGAAGCTTTCTTT CASSLDLYGWNTEAFF
NA TRBJ2-5 NA 13 TRBV10-3 TGTGCCATCAAAACGGGGGAAGGAGAGACCCAGTACTTC CAIKTGEGETQYF
NA TRBJ2-1 NA 15 TRBV28 TGTGCCAGCAGTTTTCCGCCATTCTCCTACAATGAGCAGTTCTTC CASSFPPFSYNEQFF
TRBD1 TRBJ1-2 NA 14 TRBV6-4 TGTGCCAGCAGGCGGGACAGGGAGGATAGTGGCTACACCTTC CASRRDREDSGYTF